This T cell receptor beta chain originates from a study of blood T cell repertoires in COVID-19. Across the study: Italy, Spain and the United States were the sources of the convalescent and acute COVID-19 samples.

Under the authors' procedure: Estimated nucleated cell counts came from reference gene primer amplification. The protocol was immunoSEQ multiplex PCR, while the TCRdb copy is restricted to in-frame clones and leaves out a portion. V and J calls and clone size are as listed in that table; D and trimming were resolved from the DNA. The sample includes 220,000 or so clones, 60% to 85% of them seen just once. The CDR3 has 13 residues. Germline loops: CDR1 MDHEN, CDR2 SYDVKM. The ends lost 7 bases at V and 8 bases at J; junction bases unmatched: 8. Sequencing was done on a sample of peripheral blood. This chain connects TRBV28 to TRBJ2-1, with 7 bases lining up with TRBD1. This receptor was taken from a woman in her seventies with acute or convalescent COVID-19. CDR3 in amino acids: CASIQGQTDEQFF. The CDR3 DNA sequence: TGTGCCAGCATTCAGGGACAGACGGATGAGCAGTTCTTC.